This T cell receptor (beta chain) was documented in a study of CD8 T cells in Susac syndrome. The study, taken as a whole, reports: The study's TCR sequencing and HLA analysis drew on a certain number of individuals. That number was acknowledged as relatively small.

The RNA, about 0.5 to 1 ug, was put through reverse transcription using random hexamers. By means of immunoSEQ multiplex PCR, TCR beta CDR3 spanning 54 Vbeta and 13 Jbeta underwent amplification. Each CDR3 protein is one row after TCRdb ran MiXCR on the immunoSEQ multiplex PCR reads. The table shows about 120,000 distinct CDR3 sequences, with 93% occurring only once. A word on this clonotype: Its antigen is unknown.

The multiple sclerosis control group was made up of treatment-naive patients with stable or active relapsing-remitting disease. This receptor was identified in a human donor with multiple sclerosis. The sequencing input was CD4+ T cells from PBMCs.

CDR3 residues: CASSLPLEETQYF. Written as DNA, the CDR3 is TGCGCCAGCAGCTTGCCACTTGAAGAGACCCAGTACTTC. The rearrangement joins TRBV5-1 to TRBJ2-5; D is undetermined. The CDR3 extends over 13 amino acids. V was clipped by 1 base and J by 3 bases, with 7 bases between them. The V gene's germline CDR1 is SGHRS and CDR2 YFSETQ.